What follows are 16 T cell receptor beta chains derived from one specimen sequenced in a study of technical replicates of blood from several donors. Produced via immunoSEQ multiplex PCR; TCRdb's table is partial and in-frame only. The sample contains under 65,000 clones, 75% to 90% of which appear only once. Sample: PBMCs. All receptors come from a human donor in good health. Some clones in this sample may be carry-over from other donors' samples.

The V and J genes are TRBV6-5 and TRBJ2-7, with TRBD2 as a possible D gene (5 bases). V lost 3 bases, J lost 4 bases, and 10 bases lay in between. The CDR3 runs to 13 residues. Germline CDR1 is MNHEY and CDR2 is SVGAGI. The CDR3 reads CASSYGQRYEQYF. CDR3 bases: TGTGCCAGCAGTTATGGGCAGCGGTACGAGCAGTACTTC.

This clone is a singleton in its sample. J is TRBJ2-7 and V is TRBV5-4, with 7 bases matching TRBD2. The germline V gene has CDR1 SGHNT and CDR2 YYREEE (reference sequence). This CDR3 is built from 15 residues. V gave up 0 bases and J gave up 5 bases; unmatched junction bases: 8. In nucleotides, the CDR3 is TGTGCCAGCAGCTTGGTTGCGGGGGTTTACAACGAGCAGTACTTC. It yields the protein CASSLVAGVYNEQYF.

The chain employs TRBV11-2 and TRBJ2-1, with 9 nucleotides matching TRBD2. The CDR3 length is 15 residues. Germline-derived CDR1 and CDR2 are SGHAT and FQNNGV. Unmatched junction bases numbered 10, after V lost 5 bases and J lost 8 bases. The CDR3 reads CASSPGGSGSYEQFF. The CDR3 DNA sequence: TGTGCCAGCAGCCCCGGGGGTAGCGGGAGCTATGAGCAGTTCTTC.

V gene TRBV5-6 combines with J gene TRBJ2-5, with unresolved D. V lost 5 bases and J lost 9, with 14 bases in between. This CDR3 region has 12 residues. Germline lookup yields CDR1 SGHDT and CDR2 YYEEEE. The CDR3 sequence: CASRPLVGAQYF. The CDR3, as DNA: TGTGCCAGCAGGCCCCTAGTAGGAGCCCAGTACTTC.

The CDR3 spells CASSRDITYEQYF. Written as DNA, the CDR3 is TGTGCCAGCAGCAGGGACATAACCTACGAGCAGTACTTC. The rearrangement joins TRBV2 to TRBJ2-7; D is possibly TRBD1 (6 bases). The CDR3 runs to 13 residues. Germline CDR1 is SNHLY and CDR2 is FYNNEI. V was cut by 6 bases and J by 2 bases, with 11 bases left in between.

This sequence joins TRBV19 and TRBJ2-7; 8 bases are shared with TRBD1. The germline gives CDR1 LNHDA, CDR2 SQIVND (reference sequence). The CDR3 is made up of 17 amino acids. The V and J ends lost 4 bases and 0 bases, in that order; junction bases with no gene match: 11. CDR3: CASSTGYPGQVSYEQYF. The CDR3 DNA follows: TGTGCCAGTAGTACGGGGTATCCGGGACAGGTCTCCTACGAGCAGTACTTC.

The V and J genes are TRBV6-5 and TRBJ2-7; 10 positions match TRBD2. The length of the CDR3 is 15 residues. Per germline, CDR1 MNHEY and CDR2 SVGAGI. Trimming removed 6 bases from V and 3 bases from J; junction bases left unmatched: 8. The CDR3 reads CASSSGLANHYEQYF. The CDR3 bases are TGTGCCAGCAGCTCGGGACTAGCGAACCACTACGAGCAGTACTTC.

For the CDR3, the DNA is TGTGCCAGCAGTAGACAGTCCGGGTCATTTGGCTACACCTTC. Amino acids: CASSRQSGSFGYTF. The V gene is TRBV6-6, the J gene TRBJ1-2; TRBD1 is a possible D gene (5 bases). The CDR3 contains 14 residues. Trimming stripped 5 bases from V and 7 bases from J, with 17 bases between. Germline V gives CDR1 MNHNY, CDR2 SVGAGI (reference sequence).

CDR3 in amino acids: CASRRAGQGVSYEQYF. DNA for the CDR3: TGTGCCAGCCGGAGAGCGGGACAGGGGGTATCCTACGAGCAGTACTTC. This rearrangement joins TRBV6-6 to TRBJ2-7; 11 nucleotides match TRBD1. This CDR3 contains 16 residues. Germline V gene data show CDR1 as MNHNY and CDR2 as SVGAGI (reference sequence). After removal of 8 bases from V and 1 base from J, the junction contained 10 bases not matched to a gene.

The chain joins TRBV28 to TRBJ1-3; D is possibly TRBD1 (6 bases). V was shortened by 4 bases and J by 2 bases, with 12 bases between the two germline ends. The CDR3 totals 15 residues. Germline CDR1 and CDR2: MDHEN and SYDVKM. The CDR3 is CASSSPTGAGNTIYF. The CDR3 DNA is TGTGCCAGCAGTTCTCCGACAGGTGCTGGAAACACCATATATTTT.

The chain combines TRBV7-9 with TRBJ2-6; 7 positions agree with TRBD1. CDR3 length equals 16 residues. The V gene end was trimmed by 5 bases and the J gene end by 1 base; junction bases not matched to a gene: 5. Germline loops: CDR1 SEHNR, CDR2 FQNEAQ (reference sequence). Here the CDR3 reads CASSTQTGSGANVLTF. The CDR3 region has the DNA TGTGCCAGCAGCACGCAGACAGGGTCTGGGGCCAACGTCCTGACTTTC. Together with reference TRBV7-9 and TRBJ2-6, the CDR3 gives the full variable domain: DTGVSQNPRHKITKRGQNVTFRCDPISEHNRLYWYRQTLGQGPEFLTYFQNEAQLEKSRLLSDRFSAERPKGSFSTLEIQRTEQGDSAMYLCASSTQTGSGANVLTFGAGSRLTVL.

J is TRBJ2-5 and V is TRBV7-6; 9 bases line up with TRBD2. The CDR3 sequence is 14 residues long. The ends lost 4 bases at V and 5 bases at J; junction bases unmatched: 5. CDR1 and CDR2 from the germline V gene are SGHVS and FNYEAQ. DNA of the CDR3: TGTGCCAGCAGCTGGGGCGGGGGGGCGGAGACCCAGTACTTC. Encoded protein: CASSWGGGAETQYF.

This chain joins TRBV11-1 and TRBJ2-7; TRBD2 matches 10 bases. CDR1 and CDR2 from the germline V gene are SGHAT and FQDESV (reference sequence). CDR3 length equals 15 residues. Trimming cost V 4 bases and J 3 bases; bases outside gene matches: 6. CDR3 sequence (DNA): TGTGCCAGCAGCTACCTTAGCGGGGGGAACTACGAGCAGTACTTC. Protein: CASSYLSGGNYEQYF.

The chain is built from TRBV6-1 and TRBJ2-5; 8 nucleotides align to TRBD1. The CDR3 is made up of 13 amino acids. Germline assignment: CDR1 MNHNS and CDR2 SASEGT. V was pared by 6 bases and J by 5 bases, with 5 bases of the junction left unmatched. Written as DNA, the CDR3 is TGTGCCAGCAGCAGACAGGGGAAGGAGACCCAGTACTTC. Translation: CASSRQGKETQYF.

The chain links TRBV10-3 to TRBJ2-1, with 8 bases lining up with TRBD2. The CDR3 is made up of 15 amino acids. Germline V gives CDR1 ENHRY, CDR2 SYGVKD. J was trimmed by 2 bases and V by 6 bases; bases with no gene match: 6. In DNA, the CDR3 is TGTGCCATCAGCGAAAGACTAGCGACCTACAATGAGCAGTTCTTC. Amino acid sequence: CAISERLATYNEQFF.

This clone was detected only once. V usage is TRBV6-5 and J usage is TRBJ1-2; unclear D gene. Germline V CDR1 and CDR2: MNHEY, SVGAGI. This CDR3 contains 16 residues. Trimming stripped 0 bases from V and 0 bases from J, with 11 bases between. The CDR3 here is CASSYSAEPTNYGYTF. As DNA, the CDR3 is TGTGCCAGCAGTTACTCGGCAGAACCCACTAACTATGGCTACACCTTC.